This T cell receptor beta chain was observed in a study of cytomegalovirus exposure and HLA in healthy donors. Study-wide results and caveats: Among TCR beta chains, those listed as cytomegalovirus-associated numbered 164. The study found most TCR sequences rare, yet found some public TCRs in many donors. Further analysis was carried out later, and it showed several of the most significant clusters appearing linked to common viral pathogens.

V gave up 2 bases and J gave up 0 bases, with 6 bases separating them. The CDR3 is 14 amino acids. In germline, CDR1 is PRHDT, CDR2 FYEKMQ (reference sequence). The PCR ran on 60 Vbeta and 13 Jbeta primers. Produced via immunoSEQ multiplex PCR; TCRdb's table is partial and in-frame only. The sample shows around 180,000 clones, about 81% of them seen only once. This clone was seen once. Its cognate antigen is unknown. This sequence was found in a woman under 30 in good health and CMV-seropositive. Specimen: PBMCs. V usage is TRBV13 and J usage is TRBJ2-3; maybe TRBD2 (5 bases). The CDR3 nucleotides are TGTGCCAGCAGCTTAAGGACTAGCACAGATACGCAGTATTTT. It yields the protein CASSLRTSTDTQYF. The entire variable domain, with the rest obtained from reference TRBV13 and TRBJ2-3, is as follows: AAGVIQSPRHLIKEKRETATLKCYPIPRHDTVYWYQQGPGQDPQFLISFYEKMQSDKGSIPDRFSAQQFSDYHSELNMSSLELGDSALYFCASSLRTSTDTQYFGPGTRLTVL.